This TCR beta chain was retrieved from a study of beta chain features in type 1 diabetes. About the study: Some 110,000,000 sorted cells were examined across all samples.

The whole isolated RNA underwent reverse transcription, so sequencing captured expressed TCRB transcripts. Measured with immunoSEQ multiplex PCR; TCRdb has only the in-frame clones, and not every one. The sample yields 130,000 to 150,000 clones, roughly an eighth seen once. This clone was found a few times. Its specificity is unknown. Other DNA sequences in the sample encode the same CDR3. Overall study findings and caveats: For Type 1 diabetes patients, all four CD4+ subsets carried TCRB CDR3s that were moderately but significantly shorter.

With 4 bases removed from V and 2 bases from J, the gap between germline ends came to 15 bases. This CDR3 has 15 amino acids. Germline values: CDR1 SGHNT, CDR2 YYREEE (reference sequence). Per donor, one heparinised blood draw averaged approximately 120 mL. CD45RO/CCR7/CD25/CD127/CD95/CD27 separated CD4+ naive, central memory, regulatory and stem cell-like memory cells by sorting. Each sorted population was over 95% pure. The receptor's source is a man younger than 35 with type 1 diabetes. The rearrangement links TRBV5-4 to TRBJ1-2; tentatively, D is TRBD1 (6 bases). Sequencing used central memory CD4+ T cells from blood. DNA for the CDR3: TGTGCCAGCAGCCGGCCGACAGGCTTAAACTATGGCTACACCTTC. It specifies CASSRPTGLNYGYTF.